This is a list of T cell receptor beta chains from one sample in a study of stem cell transplantation in POMP-related autoinflammatory disease. Assay used: immunoSEQ multiplex PCR; TCRdb lists only in-frame clones, some missing. The table has 25,000 to 40,000 clones, around 90% seen once. The sequencing used CD4+ T cells from PBMCs, collected before stem cell transplantation. The source of these receptors is a human donor with POMP-related autoinflammation and immune dysregulation (PRAID). CDR3s include the opening cysteine and the closing phenylalanine or tryptophan. D genes are given only for firm matches. Size values are once, few and many counts, or a class for expanded clones, and some rows have none.

TRBJ2-3	NA	TRBD2	TRBV5-1	CASSSLAGGGTDTQYF	TGCGCCAGCAGCTCCTTAGCGGGGGGCGGGACAGATACGCAGTATTTT
TRBJ1-5	NA	NA	TRBV4-1	CASSQVWGLGQPQHF	TGCGCCAGCAGCCAAGTTTGGGGGTTGGGTCAGCCCCAGCATTTT
TRBJ1-6	NA	NA	TRBV6-1	CASSGHRVKNSPLHF	TGTGCCAGCAGTGGTCACAGGGTAAAGAATTCACCCCTCCACTTT
TRBJ2-2	NA	TRBD2	TRBV28	CASSSAGDGELFF	TGTGCCAGCAGTTCCGCGGGAGACGGGGAGCTGTTTTTT
TRBJ2-7	NA	TRBD2	TRBV5-1	CASSLVASGVYEQYF	TGCGCCAGCAGCTTGGTCGCTAGCGGGGTCTACGAGCAGTACTTC
TRBJ2-3	NA	TRBD1	TRBV5-1	CASSFPPRGGADADTQYF	TGCGCCAGCAGTTTCCCGCCCCGAGGGGGCGCGGACGCAGATACGCAGTATTTT
TRBJ2-5	NA	NA	TRBV6-5	CASSSEGGETQYF	TGTGCCAGCAGCTCCGAGGGAGGAGAGACCCAGTACTTC
TRBJ2-1	once	TRBD1	TRBV10-3	CAISETPGQGKNEQFF	TGTGCCATCAGTGAAACTCCGGGACAGGGGAAAAATGAGCAGTTCTTC
TRBJ1-4	NA	NA	TRBV12-5	CASRRGNEKLFF	TGTGCTAGCCGGAGGGGTAATGAAAAACTGTTTTTT
TRBJ2-3	NA	TRBD2	TRBV28	CASIRTSGTTDTQYF	TGTGCCAGCATAAGGACTAGCGGGACCACAGATACGCAGTATTTT
TRBJ2-3	NA	NA	TRBV6-1	CASRADSTDTQYF	TGTGCCAGCAGAGCCGACAGCACAGATACGCAGTATTTT
TRBJ1-1	NA	NA	TRBV6-1	CASKLGRENTEAFF	TGTGCCAGCAAGTTGGGACGTGAGAACACTGAAGCTTTCTTT
TRBJ1-1	NA	NA	TRBV11-3	CASSLGGGSSTEAFF	TGTGCCAGCAGCTTAGGCGGAGGAAGTTCCACTGAAGCTTTCTTT
TRBJ1-1	NA	NA	TRBV11-3	CASSEQGKNTEAFF	TGTGCCAGCAGCGAACAGGGTAAGAACACTGAAGCTTTCTTT
TRBJ1-2	NA	NA	TRBV11-2	CASSLAVMRFYGYTF	TGTGCCAGCAGCTTAGCGGTAATGCGGTTCTATGGCTACACCTTC
TRBJ2-3	NA	NA	TRBV9	CASSVGAYADTQYF	TGTGCCAGCAGCGTGGGGGCCTACGCAGATACGCAGTATTTT
TRBJ1-5	NA	TRBD1	TRBV6-1	CASGWTGSYQPQHF	TGTGCCAGCGGATGGACAGGGTCTTATCAGCCCCAGCATTTT
TRBJ2-2	NA	TRBD1	TRBV5-1	CASSLATGGPGELFF	TGCGCCAGCAGCTTGGCCACAGGGGGACCCGGGGAGCTGTTTTTT
TRBJ2-7	NA	TRBD2	TRBV10-2	CASTLLAKNEQYF	TGCGCCAGCACATTACTAGCGAAGAACGAGCAGTACTTC
TRBJ1-1	NA	TRBD1	TRBV9	CASSDRGNTEAFF	TGTGCCAGCAGCGACAGGGGGAACACTGAAGCTTTCTTT
TRBJ1-5	NA	NA	TRBV12-5	CASGLVLRQDGRQPQHF	TGTGCTAGTGGTTTGGTATTGAGGCAGGATGGGCGTCAGCCCCAGCATTTT
TRBJ2-2	NA	TRBD1	TRBV7-3	CASRQGAKTGELFF	TGTGCCAGCAGACAGGGGGCGAAAACCGGGGAGCTGTTTTTT
TRBJ1-5	NA	NA	TRBV30	CAWSVEGRTGFNQPQHF	TGTGCCTGGAGTGTCGAGGGACGGACGGGCTTCAATCAGCCCCAGCATTTT
TRBJ1-6	once	NA	TRBV10-2	CASSEAVEDSPLHF	TGCGCCAGCAGCGAGGCAGTCGAAGATTCACCCCTCCACTTT
TRBJ2-7	few	TRBD1	TRBV4-2	CASSTRTGAYEQYF	TGTGCCAGCAGCACCCGGACAGGGGCCTACGAGCAGTACTTC
TRBJ1-2	NA	TRBD1	TRBV6-6	CASSTVDRGHGYTF	TGTGCCAGCAGTACCGTGGACAGGGGTCATGGCTACACCTTC
TRBJ1-6	NA	NA	TRBV2	CASSEAAGAPLHF	TGTGCCAGCAGTGAAGCCGCGGGGGCACCCCTCCACTTT
TRBJ2-2	NA	TRBD1	TRBV6-1	CASSEVTGGAAGELFF	TGTGCCAGCAGTGAAGTCACAGGGGGCGCCGCCGGGGAGCTGTTTTTT
TRBJ2-7	NA	NA	TRBV5-1	CASSWDVETYEQYF	TGCGCCAGCAGCTGGGACGTAGAGACCTACGAGCAGTACTTC
TRBJ1-4	few	NA	TRBV27	CASSPHTDEKLFF	TGTGCCAGCAGTCCTCACACGGATGAAAAACTGTTTTTT
TRBJ1-5	once	TRBD1	TRBV28	CASSFPITTDRVRASNQPQHF	TGTGCCAGCAGTTTCCCCATCACCACCGACAGGGTCAGGGCAAGCAATCAGCCCCAGCATTTT
TRBJ2-5	NA	NA	TRBV6-1	CASSVTFQETQYF	TGTGCCAGCAGTGTAACCTTTCAAGAGACCCAGTACTTC
TRBJ2-1	NA	TRBD2	TRBV4-1	CASSQDRAGIYNEQFF	TGCGCCAGCAGCCAAGACCGAGCGGGGATATACAATGAGCAGTTCTTC
TRBJ1-2	NA	NA	TRBV20-1	CSAFPLYGYTF	TGCAGTGCTTTCCCCCTCTATGGCTACACCTTC
TRBJ2-5	NA	TRBD1	TRBV5-1	CASSLRQGVQETQYF	TGCGCCAGCAGCTTGCGACAGGGGGTCCAAGAGACCCAGTACTTC
TRBJ2-7	NA	NA	TRBV21-1	CASSKGQVDSPPYEQYF	TGTGCCAGCAGCAAAGGACAGGTAGATAGCCCTCCCTACGAGCAGTACTTC
TRBJ2-7	NA	NA	TRBV5-4	CASSLYQGLDEQYF	TGTGCCAGCAGCTTGTACCAGGGCTTAGACGAGCAGTACTTC
TRBJ2-4	NA	NA	TRBV27	CASSSLSETGKNIQYF	TGTGCCAGCAGTTCCCTTAGCGAGACGGGCAAAAACATTCAGTACTTC
TRBJ2-7	NA	NA	TRBV6-1	CASSRQGSYEQYF	TGTGCCAGCAGTCGCCAGGGATCCTACGAGCAGTACTTC
TRBJ2-5	NA	TRBD1	TRBV2	CASRDDRVETQYF	TGTGCCAGCAGGGATGACAGGGTGGAGACCCAGTACTTC
TRBJ2-7	once	NA	TRBV7-2	CASSLVPDFYEQYF	TGTGCCAGCAGCTTAGTCCCAGATTTCTACGAGCAGTACTTC
TRBJ2-3	NA	NA	TRBV10-3	CAISESISTDTQYF	TGTGCCATCAGTGAGTCCATAAGCACAGATACGCAGTATTTT
TRBJ2-5	NA	NA	TRBV6-5	CASSYAFKETQYF	TGTGCCAGCAGTTACGCTTTTAAGGAGACCCAGTACTTC
TRBJ2-1	NA	TRBD2	TRBV27	CASSWSSGGYNEQFF	TGTGCCAGCAGTTGGTCTAGCGGGGGCTACAATGAGCAGTTCTTC
TRBJ1-6	NA	NA	TRBV9	CASSARDNSPLHF	TGTGCCAGCAGCGCCAGGGATAATTCACCCCTCCACTTT
TRBJ1-2	NA	NA	TRBV15	CATSREQVIYGYTF	TGTGCCACCAGCAGAGAACAGGTTATCTATGGCTACACCTTC